Listed here are 3 T cell receptor beta chains from one sample, sequenced in a study of T cells in Graves' hyperthyroidism and ophthalmopathy. Researchers took RNA transcripts and amplified the TCR beta CDR3 regions from them. HTBI primers were the set used in a first-round RT-PCR of the TCR CDR3. TCRdb re-analysed the multiplex PCR reads in MiXCR, keeping a single row per CDR3 protein. There are around 520,000 distinct CDR3 sequences in the sample; around a quarter occur only once, and over 9% lies in the top ten. The sequenced sample was blood. These receptor sequences come from a woman in her 30s with Graves' ophthalmopathy.

V is TRBV29-1 and J is TRBJ1-1, with D uncertain. V was shortened by 4 bases and J by 7 bases, with 7 bases between the two germline ends. Germline CDR1 and CDR2: SQVTM and ANQGSEA. The CDR3 runs to 10 residues. CDR3 bases: TGCAGCGTTGCGGTCGGTGAAGCTTTCTTT. Residues: CSVAVGEAFF.

The chain links TRBV29-1 to TRBJ1-1; possibly TRBD1 for D (6 bases). This CDR3 has 13 amino acids. Germline CDR1 SQVTM, CDR2 ANQGSEA. V was trimmed by 4 bases and J by 4 bases, leaving 13 bases between them. CDR3 sequence reads: CSVVSQGRTEAFF. Written as DNA, the CDR3 is TGCAGCGTTGTGTCCCAGGGGCGCACTGAAGCTTTCTTT. Complete variable domain (other parts from reference TRBV29-1 and TRBJ1-1): SAVISQKPSRDICQRGTSLTIQCQVDSQVTMMFWYRQQPGQSLTLIATANQGSEATYESGFVIDKFPISRPNLTFSTLTVSNMSPEDSSIYLCSVVSQGRTEAFFGQGTRLTVV.

The rearrangement links TRBV12-3 or TRBV12-4 to TRBJ1-5; 8 nucleotides match TRBD1. CDR3 length equals 14 residues. Trimming removed 6 bases from V and 2 bases from J; junction bases left unmatched: 3. This CDR3 is CASSGTGRNQPQHF. The DNA for the CDR3 is TGTGCCAGCAGCGGGACAGGACGCAATCAGCCCCAGCATTTT.